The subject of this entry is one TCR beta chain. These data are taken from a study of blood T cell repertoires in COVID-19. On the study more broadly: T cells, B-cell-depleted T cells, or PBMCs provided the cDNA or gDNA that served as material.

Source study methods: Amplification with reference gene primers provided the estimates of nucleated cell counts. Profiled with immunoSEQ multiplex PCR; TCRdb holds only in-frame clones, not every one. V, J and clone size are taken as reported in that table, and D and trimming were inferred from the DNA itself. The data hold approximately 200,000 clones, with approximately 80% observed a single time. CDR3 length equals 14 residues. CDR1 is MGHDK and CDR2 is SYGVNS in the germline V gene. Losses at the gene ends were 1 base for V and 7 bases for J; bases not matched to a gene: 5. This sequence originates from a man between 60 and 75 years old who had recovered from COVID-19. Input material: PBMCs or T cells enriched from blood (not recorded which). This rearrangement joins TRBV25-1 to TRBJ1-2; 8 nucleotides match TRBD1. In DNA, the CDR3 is TGTGCCAGCAGTGAATTTACAGGGGGTCGTGGCTACACCTTC. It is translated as CASSEFTGGRGYTF.